Following are 14 T cell receptor beta chains from one sample sequenced in a study of T-cell memory formation after mild COVID-19. Each CDR3 protein gets one entry after TCRdb re-called the 5' RACE reads with MiXCR. The sample lists 100,000 to 120,000 distinct CDR3 sequences; 20% to 25% were seen once. The source material was PBMCs or a T cell subset sorted from them (not recorded which). The receptors shown here come from a man in his late teens or twenties who had mild COVID-19 (a few samples of this study predate the infection). Cell type and time point are not known.

The chain employs TRBV6-2 or TRBV6-3 and TRBJ2-1; D is unclear. V was clipped by 6 bases and J by 4 bases, with 7 bases between them. Germline V gene lookup returns CDR1 MNHEY and CDR2 SVGEGT. The CDR3 totals 12 residues. The CDR3 reads CASRLGYNEQFF. The CDR3 DNA sequence: TGTGCCAGCAGACTGGGATACAATGAGCAGTTCTTC.

J is TRBJ1-1 and V is TRBV19; maybe TRBD1 (6 bases). This CDR3 region has 15 residues. Trimming shortened V by 6 bases and J by 2 bases, and 16 bases separated the two germline ends. Germline values: CDR1 LNHDA, CDR2 SQIVND (reference sequence). Here the CDR3 reads CASSPAGVSNTEAFF. The CDR3 DNA is TGTGCCAGTAGCCCGGCAGGGGTTTCCAACACTGAAGCTTTCTTT.

This clonotype was detected only a few times. This chain joins TRBV20-1 and TRBJ2-7, with no clear D. The ends were cut back, 5 bases at V and 7 bases at J, with 18 bases in the middle. Germline V gives CDR1 DFQATT, CDR2 SNEGSKA (reference sequence). The CDR3 length is 13 residues. Written as DNA, the CDR3 is TGCAGTGCTGCCCCTACGTCCGAAGGGGAGCAGTACGTC. Translating gives CSAAPTSEGEQYV.

This clonotype has ten or more counts. This chain uses TRBV7-2 with TRBJ2-1, with no clear D. This CDR3 is 12 amino acids long. The germline V gene encodes CDR1 SGHTA and CDR2 FQGNSA. Trimming left V 3 bases short and J 10 bases short, with 10 bases between. The CDR3 nucleotides read TGTGCCAGCAGCTTCGGACGTGTGGAGCAGTTCTTC. Translated, it gives CASSFGRVEQFF.

In its sample, this clonotype was seen a few times. V is TRBV11-2 and J is TRBJ2-3; 11 nucleotides agree with TRBD1. After removal of 6 bases from V and 3 bases from J, the junction contained 8 bases not matched to a gene. This CDR3 spans 16 amino acids. Germline V CDR1 and CDR2: SGHAT, FQNNGV. The CDR3 loop reads CASSHGQGAVTDTQYF. Here the CDR3 DNA reads TGTGCCAGCAGTCACGGACAGGGGGCTGTGACAGATACGCAGTATTTT. Full variable domain (missing parts from reference TRBV11-2 and TRBJ2-3): EAGVAQSPRYKIIEKRQSVAFWCNPISGHATLYWYQQILGQGPKLLIQFQNNGVVDDSQLPKDRFSAERLKGVDSTLKIQPAKLEDSAVYLCASSHGQGAVTDTQYFGPGTRLTVL.

The J gene is TRBJ1-5, the V gene TRBV28; D is undetermined. Deletions cut 5 bases from V and 0 bases from J, with 17 bases between. Germline V gives CDR1 MDHEN, CDR2 SYDVKM. This CDR3 is 17 amino acids long. CDR3 region: CASSPIPTMDSNQPQHF. Here the CDR3 DNA reads TGTGCCAGCAGTCCGATCCCAACAATGGATAGCAATCAGCCCCAGCATTTT.

This chain uses TRBV27 with TRBJ2-3; TRBD2 might be the D (6 bases). V gave up 4 bases and J gave up 2 bases, with 13 bases separating them. Per germline, CDR1 MNHEY and CDR2 SMNVEV (reference sequence). The CDR3 has 15 residues. The CDR3: CASSSTRDHTDTQYF. In DNA form, the CDR3 reads TGTGCCAGCAGTTCGACGCGGGACCACACAGATACGCAGTATTTT.

This chain uses TRBV27 with TRBJ2-5; TRBD1 matches 8 bases. V lost 4 bases and J lost 4; bases outside the gene matches: 8. The CDR3 loop spans 15 amino acids. The germline gives CDR1 MNHEY, CDR2 SMNVEV (reference sequence). The CDR3 loop is CASSYGTGGGETQYF. The CDR3 DNA reads as TGTGCCAGCAGTTACGGGACAGGTGGGGGAGAGACCCAGTACTTC.

This clonotype was seen only a few times. The rearrangement joins TRBV6-1 to TRBJ1-1, with unresolved D. Trimming removed 2 bases at V and 1 base at J, with 8 bases between. CDR3 length: 14 residues. Germline V gene data show CDR1 as MNHNS and CDR2 as SASEGT. The DNA of the CDR3 is TGTGCCAGCAGTGAAAGCTGGAGGAACACTGAAGCTTTCTTT. This codes for CASSESWRNTEAFF.

V usage is TRBV4-1 and J usage is TRBJ2-7; 9 bases line up with TRBD2. The length of the CDR3 is 15 residues. Per germline, CDR1 MGHRA and CDR2 YSYEKL. With 1 base clipped from V and 2 bases from J, the junction kept 3 bases outside the gene matches. In nucleotides, the CDR3 is TGCGCCAGCAGCCAAGTCGCGGGGGGGCCCTACGAGCAGTACGTC. It yields the protein CASSQVAGGPYEQYV.

This clonotype has only one observation. This chain connects TRBV28 to TRBJ2-3; D possibly uses TRBD1 or TRBD2 (6 bases each). With 2 bases removed from V and 7 bases from J, the gap between germline ends came to 16 bases. The CDR3 has 15 amino acids. Germline loops: CDR1 MDHEN, CDR2 SYDVKM. This chain's CDR3 is CASSLLGGPVNTQYF. The CDR3 nucleotides are TGTGCCAGCAGTTTACTTGGGGGGCCTGTGAATACGCAGTATTTT.

This clonotype was detected a few times. This chain joins TRBV6-6 and TRBJ1-1, with TRBD1 matching over 10 bases. J was trimmed by 7 bases and V by 7 bases; bases with no gene match: 9. CDR1 is MNHNY, CDR2 SVGAGI, per germline (reference sequence). CDR3 length: 14 amino acids. DNA for the CDR3: TGTGCCAGCAACGCCGGGACAGGGGCCCTTGAAGCTTTCTTT. Translation gives CASNAGTGALEAFF.

In DNA form, the CDR3 reads TGCGCCAGCAGCCCGAATAGGGTTGGGACAGGGATGCGGAATGAGCAGTTCTTC. Encoded protein: CASSPNRVGTGMRNEQFF. This chain connects TRBV5-1 to TRBJ2-1; TRBD1 agrees at 9 bases. The CDR3 is 18 amino acids. J was trimmed by 7 bases and V by 4 bases; bases with no gene match: 18. Germline CDR1 reads SGHRS; CDR2 reads YFSETQ.

The V and J genes are TRBV6-6 and TRBJ1-2, with TRBD1 identical over 10 bases. The CDR3 spans 15 residues. V shed 5 bases, J shed 8 bases, and the junction held 11 bases outside the gene matches. Per germline, CDR1 MNHNY and CDR2 SVGAGI (reference sequence). CDR3 sequence (DNA): TGTGCCAGCAGTCCGACCGGGACAGGGGCATACGGCTACACCTTC. Protein sequence: CASSPTGTGAYGYTF.